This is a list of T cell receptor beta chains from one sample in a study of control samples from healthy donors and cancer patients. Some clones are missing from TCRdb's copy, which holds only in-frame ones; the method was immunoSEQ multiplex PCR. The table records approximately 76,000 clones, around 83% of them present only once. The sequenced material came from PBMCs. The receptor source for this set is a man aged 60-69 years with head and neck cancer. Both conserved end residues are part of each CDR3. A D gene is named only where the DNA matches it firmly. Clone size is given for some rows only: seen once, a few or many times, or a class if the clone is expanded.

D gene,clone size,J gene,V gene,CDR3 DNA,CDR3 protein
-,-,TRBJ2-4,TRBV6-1,TGTGCCAGCAGTGAGCATTACTCCAAAAACATTCAGTACTTC,CASSEHYSKNIQYF
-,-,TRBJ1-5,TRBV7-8,TGTGCCAGCCAAGCGGGGGAGGGTCAGCCCCAGCATTTT,CASQAGEGQPQHF
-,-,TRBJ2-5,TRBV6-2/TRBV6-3,TGTGCCAGCAGTTACTCGACCATATCGGAGACCCAGTACTTC,CASSYSTISETQYF
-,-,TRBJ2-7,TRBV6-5,TGTGCCAGCAGCAAGGGGGTTATCTACGAGCAGTACTTC,CASSKGVIYEQYF
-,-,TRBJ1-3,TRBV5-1,TGCGCCAGCAGCCCGGGACAACACGGAAACACCATATATTTT,CASSPGQHGNTIYF
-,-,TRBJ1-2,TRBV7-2,TGTGCCAGCAGCGATATTCGGGGGGGGAAGAGCGGCTACACCTTC,CASSDIRGGKSGYTF
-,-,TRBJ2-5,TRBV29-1,TGCAGCGTTGGTCTCCGTGAGACCCAGTACTTC,CSVGLRETQYF
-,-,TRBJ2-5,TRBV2,TGTGCCAGCAGTTCCAGCCCCACCGGGGAGACCCAGTACTTC,CASSSSPTGETQYF
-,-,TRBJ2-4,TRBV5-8,TGCGCCAGCAATAGCTGGAAAAACATTCAGTACTTC,CASNSWKNIQYF
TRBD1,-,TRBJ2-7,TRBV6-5,TGTGCCAGCAGGAAGGACAGGCGGCCGGCCCTACACCAGTACTTC,CASRKDRRPALHQYF
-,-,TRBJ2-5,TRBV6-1,TGTGCCAGCAGTGAACCAGGGAACAGAGAGACCCAGTACTTC,CASSEPGNRETQYF
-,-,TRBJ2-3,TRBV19,TGTGCCAGTAGTATCACCCCGAGCACAGATACGCAGTATTTT,CASSITPSTDTQYF
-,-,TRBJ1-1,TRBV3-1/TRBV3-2,TGTGCCAGCAGCCAAACGATCGGGAACACTGAAGCTTTCTTT,CASSQTIGNTEAFF
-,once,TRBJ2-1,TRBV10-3,TGTGCCACCGCGACCGACCGTTACAATGAGCAGTTCTTC,CATATDRYNEQFF
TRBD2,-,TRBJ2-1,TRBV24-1,TGTGCCACCAGTGACGTACTAAGCGGGAGGGGACGGAATGAGCAGTTCTTC,CATSDVLSGRGRNEQFF
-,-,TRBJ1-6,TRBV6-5,TGTGCCAGCAGATCACAGGGTAATTCACCCCTCCACTTT,CASRSQGNSPLHF
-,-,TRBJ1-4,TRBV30,TGTGCCTGGAGTTACTTCGGGACACTTAATGAAAAACTGTTTTTT,CAWSYFGTLNEKLFF
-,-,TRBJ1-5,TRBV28,TGTGCCAGCAGGGCTCAGGGGAGCAATCAGCCCCAGCATTTT,CASRAQGSNQPQHF
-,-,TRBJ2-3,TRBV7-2,TGTGCCAGCAGCTTAGCGCTCGGAGATACGCAGTATTTT,CASSLALGDTQYF
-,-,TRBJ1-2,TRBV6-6,TGTGCCAGCGGACGGGCTAACTATGGCTACACCTTC,CASGRANYGYTF
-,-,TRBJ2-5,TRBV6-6,TGTGCCAGCACCCCCCTAGCAGGGTGGGAGACCCAGTACTTC,CASTPLAGWETQYF
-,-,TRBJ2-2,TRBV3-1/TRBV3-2,TGTGCCAGCAGCCTCCCCTCGGGGGCCGGGGAGCTGTTTTTT,CASSLPSGAGELFF
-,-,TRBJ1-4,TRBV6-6,TGTGCCAGCACGATGCAGAGGGTACCTAATGAAAAACTGTTTTTT,CASTMQRVPNEKLFF
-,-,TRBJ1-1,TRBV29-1,TGCAGCGTTAAGCGGAACACTGAAGCTTTCTTT,CSVKRNTEAFF
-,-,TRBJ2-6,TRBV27,TGTGCCAGCAGTTCCCTGGGGTCTGGGGCCAACGTCCTGACTTTC,CASSSLGSGANVLTF
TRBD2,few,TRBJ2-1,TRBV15,TGTGCCACCAGCAATAGTCTAGCGGGAATTCGGGAGCAGTTCTTC,CATSNSLAGIREQFF
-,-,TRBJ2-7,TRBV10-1,TGCGCCAGCAGTCCCGGACCCCCCTACGAGCAGTACTTC,CASSPGPPYEQYF
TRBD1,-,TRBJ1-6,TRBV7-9,TGTGCCAGCAGCTCAGAACAGGGGAAGAATTCACCCCTCCACTTT,CASSSEQGKNSPLHF
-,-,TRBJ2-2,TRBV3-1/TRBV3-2,TGTGCCAGCAGCTTTTTTTCCCTCAACGGGGAGCTGTTTTTT,CASSFFSLNGELFF
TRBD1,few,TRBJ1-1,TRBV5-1,TGCGCCAGCAGCTCTCAGGGGGCGAGAAGTTCCACTGAAGCTTTCTTT,CASSSQGARSSTEAFF
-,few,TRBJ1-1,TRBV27,TGTGCCAGCAGTTTAAGTGGACGGATCATGAACACTGAAGCTTTCTTT,CASSLSGRIMNTEAFF
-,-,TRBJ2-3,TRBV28,TGTGCCAGCAGTTTATCCGGCGGGATCCAGGGAGATACGCAGTATTTT,CASSLSGGIQGDTQYF
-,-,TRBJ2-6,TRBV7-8,TGTGCCAGCAGCGGTACTAACTCTGGGGCCAACGTCCTGACTTTC,CASSGTNSGANVLTF
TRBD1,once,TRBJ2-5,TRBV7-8,TGTGCCAGCAGCGTATCCGGGACAGGGGTAGCGGAGACCCAGTACTTC,CASSVSGTGVAETQYF
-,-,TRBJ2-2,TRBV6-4,TGTGCCAGCAGTGAATCCTTCCCGAACACCGGGGAGCTGTTTTTT,CASSESFPNTGELFF
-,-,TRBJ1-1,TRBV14,TGTGCCAGCAGCCAAGATAGGAACACTGAAGCTTTCTTT,CASSQDRNTEAFF
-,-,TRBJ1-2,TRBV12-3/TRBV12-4,TGTGCCAGCAACTTACACGGGAAGTATGGCTACACCTTC,CASNLHGKYGYTF
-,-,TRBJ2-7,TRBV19,TGTGCCAGTAGTATCTTTTACTCCCCGAGTGAGAGGTACGAGCAGTACTTC,CASSIFYSPSERYEQYF